This T cell receptor (beta chain) was profiled in a study of T cells in localized non-small cell lung cancer. Whole-study findings and limits: Because only a single region of the tumor was sequenced, heterogeneity remains possible. The greatest T cell clonality was found in uninvolved adjacent lung (higher than in tumor).

For this clone: The antigen is not known.

CDR3 length: 16 amino acids. Trimming removed 0 bases from V and 5 bases from J, with 13 bases in between. CDR1 and CDR2 from the germline V gene are KGHSH and LQKENI. This table comes from immunoSEQ multiplex PCR, and its TCRdb copy is limited to in-frame clones, with some not included. This sample carries tens of thousands of clones, 91% of them seen once, and the ten largest clones take around 4.2%. V and J are TRBV18 and TRBJ2-2; D possibly uses TRBD1 or TRBD2 (7 bases each). The source was peripheral blood, collected before any cancer treatment. This TCR came from an older female donor with stage II squamous cell lung carcinoma. CDR3 sequence (DNA): TGTGCCAGCTCACCACCGACAGGGAGGGAGACCGGGGAGCTGTTTTTT. It is translated as CASSPPTGRETGELFF.